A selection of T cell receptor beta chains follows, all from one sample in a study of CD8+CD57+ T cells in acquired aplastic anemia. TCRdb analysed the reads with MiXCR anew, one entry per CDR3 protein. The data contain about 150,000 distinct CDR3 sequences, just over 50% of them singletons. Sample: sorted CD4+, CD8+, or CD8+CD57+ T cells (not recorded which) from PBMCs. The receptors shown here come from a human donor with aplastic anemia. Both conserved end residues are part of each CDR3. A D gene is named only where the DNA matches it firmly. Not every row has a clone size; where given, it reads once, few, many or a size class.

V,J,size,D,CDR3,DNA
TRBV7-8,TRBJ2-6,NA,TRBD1,CASSPGTGASSGANVLTF,TGTGCCAGCAGCCCTGGGACAGGGGCGAGCTCTGGGGCCAACGTCCTGACTTTC
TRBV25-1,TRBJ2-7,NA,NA,CASTKGTGSYEQYF,TGTGCCAGCACAAAGGGAACCGGCTCCTACGAGCAGTACTTC
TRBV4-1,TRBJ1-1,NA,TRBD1,CASSHPQGGGTEAFF,TGCGCCAGCAGCCATCCTCAGGGGGGCGGGACTGAAGCTTTCTTT
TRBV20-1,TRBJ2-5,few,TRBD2,CSARTSGGVGETQYF,TGCAGTGCGAGGACTAGCGGGGGTGTAGGAGAGACCCAGTACTTC
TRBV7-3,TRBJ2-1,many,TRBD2,CASSSPGLGNGQFF,TGTGCCAGCAGCTCGCCGGGACTAGGTAACGGGCAGTTCTTC
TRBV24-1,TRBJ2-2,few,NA,CATSDRQAHTGELFF,TGTGCCACCAGTGATCGACAGGCGCACACCGGGGAGCTGTTTTTT
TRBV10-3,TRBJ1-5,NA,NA,CAIMGLEGNNQPQHF,TGTGCCATCATGGGATTGGAGGGGAATAATCAGCCCCAGCATTTT
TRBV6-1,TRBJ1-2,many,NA,CASSHTDGVRYGYTF,TGTGCCAGCAGCCACACAGACGGGGTCCGCTATGGCTACACCTTC
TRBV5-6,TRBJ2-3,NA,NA,CASEGDTQYF,TGTGCCAGCGAGGGCGATACGCAGTATTTT
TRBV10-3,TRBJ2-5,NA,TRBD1,CAIMGQGGEETQYF,TGTGCCATCATGGGACAGGGAGGGGAAGAGACCCAGTACTTC
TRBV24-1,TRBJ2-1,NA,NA,CTTSDTSTPNEQFF,TGTACCACCAGTGATACGTCCACCCCCAATGAGCAGTTCTTC
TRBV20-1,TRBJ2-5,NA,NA,CSASRLPQEVQYF,TGCAGTGCTAGTAGACTACCACAAGAGGTGCAGTACTTC
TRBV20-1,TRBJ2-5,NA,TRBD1,CSAILPGQGRGTQYF,TGCAGTGCCATCCTGCCGGGACAGGGGCGCGGGACCCAGTACTTC
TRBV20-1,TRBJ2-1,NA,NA,CSASDPNEQFF,TGCAGTGCTAGTGACCCCAATGAGCAGTTCTTC